A selection of T cell receptor beta chains follows, all from one sample in a study of T cell repertoires and Cas9 in healthy adults. Using immunoSEQ multiplex PCR, the repertoire was profiled, and TCRdb retains in-frame clones only, with some absent. The sample comprises about 14,000 clones, approximately 89% of which are singletons, and less than 2% rests with the top ten. Sequencing was carried out using Tregs (CD4+, CD25+, CD127-, CD137-, CD154-) from PBMCs; culture status not recorded. These receptors all stem from a human donor in good health. CDR3s include the opening cysteine and the closing phenylalanine or tryptophan. The order of the fields is clone size, D gene, CDR3 length, J gene, V gene, CDR3 DNA, CDR3 protein. The D gene is left open where the match is weak. Clone sizes are given selectively: once, few, many, or a class where the clone is expanded.

clone size: -; D gene: -; CDR3 length: 11; J gene: TRBJ2-5; V gene: TRBV6-6; CDR3 DNA: TGTGCCAGCAGTGCCCCGGAGACCCAGTACTTC; CDR3 protein: CASSAPETQYF
clone size: -; D gene: -; CDR3 length: 14; J gene: TRBJ1-2; V gene: TRBV10-3; CDR3 DNA: TGTGCCGCCCTCGGCGGCGGGGGCCCTTATGGCTACACCTTC; CDR3 protein: CAALGGGGPYGYTF
clone size: -; D gene: -; CDR3 length: 13; J gene: TRBJ1-1; V gene: TRBV29-1; CDR3 DNA: TGCAGCGTTGAGAGGGATCTGGGCACTGAAGCTTTCTTT; CDR3 protein: CSVERDLGTEAFF
clone size: -; D gene: TRBD1; CDR3 length: 17; J gene: TRBJ2-2; V gene: TRBV2; CDR3 DNA: TGTGCCAGCAGTGAAGTATTCGGGACAGGGGTGGTCGGGGAGCTGTTTTTT; CDR3 protein: CASSEVFGTGVVGELFF
clone size: -; D gene: -; CDR3 length: 14; J gene: TRBJ1-2; V gene: TRBV11-2; CDR3 DNA: TGTGCCAGCAGCTTAGTTTCTGGGTCCTATGGCTACACCTTC; CDR3 protein: CASSLVSGSYGYTF
clone size: -; D gene: -; CDR3 length: 14; J gene: TRBJ1-3; V gene: TRBV2; CDR3 DNA: TGTGCCAGCAGTGAGGGGGATTCTGGAAACACCATATATTTT; CDR3 protein: CASSEGDSGNTIYF
clone size: -; D gene: TRBD2; CDR3 length: 15; J gene: TRBJ2-3; V gene: TRBV11-1; CDR3 DNA: TGTGCCAGCAGTCTCGGACTAGCACCCACAGATACGCAGTATTTT; CDR3 protein: CASSLGLAPTDTQYF
clone size: -; D gene: -; CDR3 length: 14; J gene: TRBJ1-6; V gene: TRBV6-5; CDR3 DNA: TGTGCCAGCAATAAGGGGATACCGAATTCACCCCTCCACTTT; CDR3 protein: CASNKGIPNSPLHF
clone size: -; D gene: -; CDR3 length: 15; J gene: TRBJ2-5; V gene: TRBV7-2; CDR3 DNA: TGTGCCAGCAGCTTTCTGCGGGGAGATCGAGAGACCCAGTACTTC; CDR3 protein: CASSFLRGDRETQYF
clone size: -; D gene: -; CDR3 length: 11; J gene: TRBJ1-2; V gene: TRBV30; CDR3 DNA: TGTGCCTGGGACTCAGTAGGAGGCTACACCTTC; CDR3 protein: CAWDSVGGYTF
clone size: once; D gene: -; CDR3 length: 21; J gene: TRBJ1-5; V gene: TRBV4-1; CDR3 DNA: TGCGCCAGCAGCCAAGGGTGGTCATCTTGGGGGGGCGCGGGTCGCAATCAGCCCCAGCATTTT; CDR3 protein: CASSQGWSSWGGAGRNQPQHF
clone size: -; D gene: -; CDR3 length: 13; J gene: TRBJ1-1; V gene: TRBV9; CDR3 DNA: TGTGCCAGCAGCGTAGCCGTGAACACTGAAGCTTTCTTT; CDR3 protein: CASSVAVNTEAFF
clone size: -; D gene: TRBD1; CDR3 length: 14; J gene: TRBJ1-2; V gene: TRBV10-3; CDR3 DNA: TGTGCCATCCCGTCTGGACAGGGGTCCTATGGCTACACCTTC; CDR3 protein: CAIPSGQGSYGYTF
clone size: -; D gene: TRBD2; CDR3 length: 20; J gene: TRBJ2-5; V gene: TRBV6-1; CDR3 DNA: TGTGCCAGCAGTGATCTCCACGGGACTAGCGGGGCAAACCTTCCGGAGACCCAGTACTTC; CDR3 protein: CASSDLHGTSGANLPETQYF
clone size: -; D gene: -; CDR3 length: 16; J gene: TRBJ2-3; V gene: TRBV28; CDR3 DNA: TGTGCCAGCAGTGAAGGGGGTCGGGTTAGCACAGATACGCAGTATTTT; CDR3 protein: CASSEGGRVSTDTQYF
clone size: -; D gene: TRBD1; CDR3 length: 15; J gene: TRBJ1-2; V gene: TRBV9; CDR3 DNA: TGTGCCAGCAGCCCCGGGACAGGGGGCCACTATGGCTACACCTTC; CDR3 protein: CASSPGTGGHYGYTF
clone size: -; D gene: -; CDR3 length: 14; J gene: TRBJ2-2; V gene: TRBV7-3; CDR3 DNA: TGTGCCAGCAGCTTATCACCAGTTCGAGGGGAGCTGTTTTTT; CDR3 protein: CASSLSPVRGELFF
clone size: -; D gene: -; CDR3 length: 14; J gene: TRBJ2-2; V gene: TRBV28; CDR3 DNA: TGTGCCAGCAGTTTATGGGGGGCGTCCGGGGAGCTGTTTTTT; CDR3 protein: CASSLWGASGELFF
clone size: once; D gene: -; CDR3 length: 14; J gene: TRBJ1-4; V gene: TRBV12-5; CDR3 DNA: TGTGCTAGTGCCGAGGGGGCAACTAATGAAAAACTGTTTTTT; CDR3 protein: CASAEGATNEKLFF
clone size: -; D gene: -; CDR3 length: 15; J gene: TRBJ2-1; V gene: TRBV28; CDR3 DNA: TGTGCCAGCAGTCTAGACATCTATCCCTACAATGAGCAGTTCTTC; CDR3 protein: CASSLDIYPYNEQFF
clone size: once; D gene: -; CDR3 length: 12; J gene: TRBJ1-5; V gene: TRBV6-5; CDR3 DNA: TGTGCCAGCAGACACCGGGGGGCCTGGCAGGCTTTT; CDR3 protein: CASRHRGAWQAF
clone size: once; D gene: TRBD1; CDR3 length: 19; J gene: TRBJ1-2; V gene: TRBV9; CDR3 DNA: TGTGCCAGCAGCCTCGGAAGGGGAAGGGGACAGGTGATTAACTATGGCTACACCTTC; CDR3 protein: CASSLGRGRGQVINYGYTF
clone size: once; D gene: TRBD1; CDR3 length: 14; J gene: TRBJ2-7; V gene: TRBV18; CDR3 DNA: TGTGCCAGCTCACAGTTTGGACAGGGCGACGAGCAGTACTTC; CDR3 protein: CASSQFGQGDEQYF
clone size: -; D gene: -; CDR3 length: 12; J gene: TRBJ1-2; V gene: TRBV5-6; CDR3 DNA: TGTGCCAGCAGCTTGGCTGGGGAGGGCTACACCTTC; CDR3 protein: CASSLAGEGYTF
clone size: -; D gene: -; CDR3 length: 13; J gene: TRBJ2-2; V gene: TRBV7-3; CDR3 DNA: TGTGCCAGCAGCTTAAATGGCCCCGGGGAGCTGTTTTTT; CDR3 protein: CASSLNGPGELFF
clone size: -; D gene: -; CDR3 length: 14; J gene: TRBJ1-2; V gene: TRBV27; CDR3 DNA: TGTGCCAGCAGTTTATCGTACTTGGAGAGCAGCTACACCTTC; CDR3 protein: CASSLSYLESSYTF
clone size: -; D gene: -; CDR3 length: 12; J gene: TRBJ1-1; V gene: TRBV11-2; CDR3 DNA: TGTGCCAGCAGTTTAATTGAGTATCGGGCTTTCTTT; CDR3 protein: CASSLIEYRAFF
clone size: -; D gene: -; CDR3 length: 18; J gene: TRBJ1-2; V gene: TRBV4-3; CDR3 DNA: TGCGCCAGCAGCCAAGATCTAGCCCGCGGGACTGTCAACTATGGCTACACCTTC; CDR3 protein: CASSQDLARGTVNYGYTF
clone size: -; D gene: -; CDR3 length: 13; J gene: TRBJ2-1; V gene: TRBV12-5; CDR3 DNA: TGTGCTAGTGGGCCATCGGGGTTTACTAAGCAGTTCTTC; CDR3 protein: CASGPSGFTKQFF
clone size: -; D gene: -; CDR3 length: 15; J gene: TRBJ1-3; V gene: TRBV18; CDR3 DNA: TGTGCCAGCTCACGACAGGAAAGCTCTGGAAACACCATATATTTT; CDR3 protein: CASSRQESSGNTIYF
clone size: -; D gene: -; CDR3 length: 13; J gene: TRBJ2-1; V gene: TRBV5-1; CDR3 DNA: TGCGCCAGCAGCTTGGATCGCTACAATGAGCAGTTCTTC; CDR3 protein: CASSLDRYNEQFF
clone size: once; D gene: -; CDR3 length: 15; J gene: TRBJ2-1; V gene: TRBV19; CDR3 DNA: TGTGCCAGTAGTAGAGACTACCAGACCTACAATGAGCAGTTCTTC; CDR3 protein: CASSRDYQTYNEQFF
clone size: few; D gene: -; CDR3 length: 14; J gene: TRBJ2-2; V gene: TRBV4-1; CDR3 DNA: TGCGCCAGCAGACGGGTCGGCGGCACCGGGGAGCTGTTTTTT; CDR3 protein: CASRRVGGTGELFF
clone size: -; D gene: -; CDR3 length: 13; J gene: TRBJ1-2; V gene: TRBV5-4; CDR3 DNA: TGTGCCAGCAGCTTACCGGGGTTTCGGGGCTACACCTTC; CDR3 protein: CASSLPGFRGYTF
clone size: -; D gene: -; CDR3 length: 11; J gene: TRBJ2-3; V gene: TRBV18; CDR3 DNA: TGTGCCAGCTCACCAGAGGGTACGCAGTATTTT; CDR3 protein: CASSPEGTQYF
clone size: -; D gene: TRBD2; CDR3 length: 15; J gene: TRBJ2-4; V gene: TRBV6-1; CDR3 DNA: TGTGCCAGCAGTTCGACTAGCGGGGGATGGTACATTCAGTACTTC; CDR3 protein: CASSSTSGGWYIQYF
clone size: once; D gene: -; CDR3 length: 14; J gene: TRBJ2-5; V gene: TRBV7-2; CDR3 DNA: TGTGCCAGCAGCTTAGAGGGCCTCCCAGAGACCCAGTACTTC; CDR3 protein: CASSLEGLPETQYF
clone size: -; D gene: -; CDR3 length: 15; J gene: TRBJ1-5; V gene: TRBV5-5; CDR3 DNA: TGTGCCAGCAGCCTTGGCCCCAGGGCAGGTCAGCCCCAGCATTTT; CDR3 protein: CASSLGPRAGQPQHF
clone size: -; D gene: -; CDR3 length: 15; J gene: TRBJ2-5; V gene: TRBV7-2; CDR3 DNA: TGTGCCAGCAGCTTAACGGGACTGGGCCGAGAGACCCAGTACTTC; CDR3 protein: CASSLTGLGRETQYF
clone size: -; D gene: TRBD2; CDR3 length: 14; J gene: TRBJ2-5; V gene: TRBV5-5; CDR3 DNA: TGTGCCAGCAGCCATCGGCTAGCGGAAGGGACCCAGTACTTC; CDR3 protein: CASSHRLAEGTQYF
clone size: -; D gene: TRBD2; CDR3 length: 17; J gene: TRBJ2-1; V gene: TRBV4-3; CDR3 DNA: TGCGCCAGCAGCCAGGCCCCGCCTAGCGGGGGGGGTGGTGAGCAGTTCTTC; CDR3 protein: CASSQAPPSGGGGEQFF
clone size: -; D gene: -; CDR3 length: 11; J gene: TRBJ1-2; V gene: TRBV6-5; CDR3 DNA: TGTGCCAGCAGCCAGGGGTTGGACTACACCTTC; CDR3 protein: CASSQGLDYTF